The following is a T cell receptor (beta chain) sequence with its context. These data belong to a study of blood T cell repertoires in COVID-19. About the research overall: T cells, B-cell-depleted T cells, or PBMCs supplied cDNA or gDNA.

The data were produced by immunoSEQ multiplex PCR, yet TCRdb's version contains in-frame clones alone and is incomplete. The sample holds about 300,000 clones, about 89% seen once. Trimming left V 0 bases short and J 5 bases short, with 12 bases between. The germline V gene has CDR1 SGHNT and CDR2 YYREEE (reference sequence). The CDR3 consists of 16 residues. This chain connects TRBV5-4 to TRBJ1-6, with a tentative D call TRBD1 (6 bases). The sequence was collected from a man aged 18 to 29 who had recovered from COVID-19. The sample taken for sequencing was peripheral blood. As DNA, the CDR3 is TGTGCCAGCAGCTTGGGTGAGGGGGTGAATAATTCACCCCTCCACTTT. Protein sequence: CASSLGEGVNNSPLHF.